A selection of T cell receptor beta chains follows, all from one sample in a study of PD-1 blockade in classical Hodgkin lymphoma. Clones were sequenced by immunoSEQ multiplex PCR, and TCRdb holds only the in-frame ones, with some missing. The sample lists approximately 84,000 clones; about nine tenths were seen once. The source material was peripheral blood mononuclear cells (PBMCs), sampled at baseline. Every receptor here comes from a human donor with classical Hodgkin lymphoma. The CDR3 runs from the conserved cysteine through the conserved F or W. The order of the fields is CDR3 protein, CDR3 DNA, V gene, D gene, J gene, clone size. A D gene is named only where the DNA matches it firmly. Size is omitted from some rows. Given values are once, few, many or a class for expanded clones.

CDR3aa: CASSLARDSWKTHTRFYSNQPQHF
CDR3nt: TGTGCCAGCAGTTTAGCACGGGACTCATGGAAGACACATACACGATTCTATAGCAATCAGCCCCAGCATTTT
v_gene: TRBV28
d_gene: NA
j_gene: TRBJ1-5
abundance: NA

CDR3aa: CASSLNRARGETQYF
CDR3nt: TGTGCCAGCAGCTTAAATCGGGCCAGGGGAGAGACCCAGTACTTC
v_gene: TRBV7-2
d_gene: NA
j_gene: TRBJ2-5
abundance: NA

CDR3aa: CASSGGGQETQYF
CDR3nt: TGTGCCAGCAGTGGGGGGGGCCAAGAGACCCAGTACTTC
v_gene: TRBV9
d_gene: TRBD2
j_gene: TRBJ2-5
abundance: once

CDR3aa: CASSPGTGVRSYEQYF
CDR3nt: TGTGCCAGCAGCCCCGGGACAGGGGTTCGCTCCTACGAGCAGTACTTC
v_gene: TRBV5-8
d_gene: TRBD1
j_gene: TRBJ2-7
abundance: NA

CDR3aa: CASKKRGNEQFF
CDR3nt: TGTGCCAGCAAGAAAAGGGGGAATGAGCAGTTCTTC
v_gene: TRBV11-2
d_gene: NA
j_gene: TRBJ2-1
abundance: NA

CDR3aa: CASSPGRNTNYGYTF
CDR3nt: TGTGCCAGCAGCCCCGGGAGGAATACTAACTATGGCTACACCTTC
v_gene: TRBV7-6
d_gene: NA
j_gene: TRBJ1-2
abundance: NA

CDR3aa: CATSRPRDAGRLFANTGELFF
CDR3nt: TGTGCCACCAGCAGACCTAGGGACGCCGGCCGCCTGTTCGCGAACACCGGGGAGCTGTTTTTT
v_gene: TRBV15
d_gene: NA
j_gene: TRBJ2-2
abundance: NA

CDR3aa: CASSPRAGNNEQFF
CDR3nt: TGTGCCAGCAGCCCCCGGGCCGGAAACAATGAGCAGTTCTTC
v_gene: TRBV11-3
d_gene: NA
j_gene: TRBJ2-1
abundance: NA

CDR3aa: CASSHSRDTEAFF
CDR3nt: TGTGCCAGCAGCCACTCCAGGGACACTGAAGCTTTCTTT
v_gene: TRBV7-9
d_gene: NA
j_gene: TRBJ1-1
abundance: NA

CDR3aa: CASSWGGGYGYTF
CDR3nt: TGTGCCAGCAGCTGGGGCGGGGGGTATGGCTACACCTTC
v_gene: TRBV7-2
d_gene: NA
j_gene: TRBJ1-2
abundance: NA

CDR3aa: CASSVEARVGGNTIYF
CDR3nt: TGTGCCAGCAGCGTAGAGGCCAGGGTGGGAGGAAACACCATATATTTT
v_gene: TRBV9
d_gene: NA
j_gene: TRBJ1-3
abundance: NA

CDR3aa: CASRLTGDYGYTF
CDR3nt: TGTGCCAGCAGACTTACAGGGGATTATGGCTACACCTTC
v_gene: TRBV5-4
d_gene: TRBD1
j_gene: TRBJ1-2
abundance: NA